This TCR beta chain originates from a study of regulatory T cells in long-lasting Graves disease. Study-wide points: The sample size was small, and this may have reduced accuracy. Under persistent disease, TRBV28, TRBJ1-2 and TRBJ2-5 were used preferentially.

Time point in this sample: persistent/refractory GD, antithyroid drugs over 5 years with positive TRAb. With RNA extracted from PBMCs as input, the TCR library was made. This CDR3 is built from 13 residues. V dropped 3 bases and J dropped 4 bases, with 9 bases sitting between them. Germline values: CDR1 MDHEN, CDR2 SYDVKM. In building TCR beta libraries, iRepertoire HTBI primers were used together with Arm-PCR of CDR3 regions. TCRdb ran MiXCR on the multiplex PCR reads and lists one entry per CDR3 protein. The sample has a few hundred thousand distinct CDR3 sequences, around a quarter seen once. This clonotype was found many times. What it recognizes is unknown.

The origin of this receptor is a female donor with Graves disease. The V gene is TRBV28, the J gene TRBJ1-1, with D uncertain. Material: peripheral blood mononuclear cells (PBMCs), obtained when the disease was refractory, from a patient treated with antithyroid drugs. Here the CDR3 DNA reads TGTGCCAGCAGTTTGACGCTGGGCACTGAAGCTTTCTTT. Amino acid sequence: CASSLTLGTEAFF.